This TCR beta chain was observed in a study of memory CD4+ T cells and cytomegalovirus serostatus. On the study more broadly: Donors were healthy Belgian adults, under 10 CMV seropositive and under 30 seronegative. Regarding the study as a whole: Each of approximately 73 CMV-associated TCRbeta sequences occurred in one to five individuals.

Comment on this clone: Its antigen is undetermined.

Per the original methods: After removing out-of-frame reads, 2,204,828 distinct TCRbeta sequences remained. Produced via immunoSEQ multiplex PCR; TCRdb's table is partial and in-frame only. That table supplies the V and J calls and clone size; D and trimming were determined from the DNA. This sample has around 60,000 clones, with about four fifths found just once. Germline CDR1 MNHNY, CDR2 SVGAGI (reference sequence). The CDR3 spans 15 residues. The trim removed 6 bases at V and 3 bases at J, leaving 6 bases unmatched. Single viable CD3+CD4+CD8-CD45RO+ cells were sorted as the memory CD4+ T cells. After thawing, CD4+ T cells were positively selected.

The rearrangement uses TRBV6-6 and TRBJ1-2; 11 bases align to TRBD1. This clonotype was sampled from an adult in good health and CMV-seronegative. Some clones in this sample may be carry-over from other donors' samples. Sequenced material: memory CD4+ T cells from blood. DNA for the CDR3: TGTGCCAGCAGAGCAGGACAGGGGGCGTACTATGGCTACACCTTC. It is translated as CASRAGQGAYYGYTF.